The 32 T cell receptor beta chains in this list originate from one sample, sequenced in a study of cytomegalovirus exposure and HLA in healthy donors. It was with 60 Vbeta and 13 Jbeta primers that the PCR ran. The protocol was immunoSEQ multiplex PCR, while the TCRdb copy is restricted to in-frame clones and leaves out a portion. The sample holds some 110,000 clones, around 80% seen once. Material: PBMCs. The receptor source for this set is a man aged 25 to 40 in good health and CMV-seropositive.

The V call is TRBV28, the J call TRBJ2-7, with D possibly TRBD2 on 6 matching bases. Germline V lookup: CDR1 MDHEN, CDR2 SYDVKM. V was shortened by 3 bases and J by 7 bases, with 22 bases between the two germline ends. CDR3 length equals 16 residues. CDR3 sequence: CASSFRVFRSAGEQYF. CDR3 nucleotides: TGTGCCAGCAGTTTTCGAGTTTTTAGGAGCGCGGGAGAGCAGTACTTC.

Details on this clone: Its ends do not fully match the called genes, so a read error is possible. The chain uses TRBV14 and TRBJ1-2; no definite D call. The CDR3 is made up of 13 amino acids. Germline V lookup: CDR1 SGHDN, CDR2 FVKESK. Written as DNA, the CDR3 is TGTGCCAGCAGCAAAGAGAGGTTCTATGGCTACACCTTC. The encoded protein is CASSKERFYGYTF.

V gene TRBV28 combines with J gene TRBJ2-1; TRBD1 aligns across 8 bases. Germline lookup yields CDR1 MDHEN and CDR2 SYDVKM. The CDR3 sequence is 17 residues long. V lost 6 bases and J lost 6; bases outside the gene matches: 16. The CDR3 protein is CASSHKQDRVLTNEQFF. In DNA, the CDR3 is TGTGCCAGCAGCCATAAACAGGACAGGGTCCTTACCAATGAGCAGTTCTTC.

V gene TRBV5-1 combines with J gene TRBJ2-1; 8 bases agree with TRBD1. With 6 bases clipped from V and 5 bases from J, the junction kept 7 bases outside the gene matches. The CDR3 runs 14 residues. Looked up from germline, CDR1 is SGHRS and CDR2 is YFSETQ. CDR3 DNA: TGCGCCAGCACAATACAGGGGGTGGACAATGAGCAGTTCTTC. It translates to CASTIQGVDNEQFF.

This chain links TRBV6-1 with TRBJ2-7; 8 bases match TRBD2. Germline CDR1 is MNHNS and CDR2 is SASEGT. V lost 2 bases to trimming and J lost 6 bases; unmatched junction nucleotides: 15. The CDR3 is made up of 17 amino acids. CDR3 coding DNA: TGTGCCAGCAGTGAATTGGGGGGGGGACTAGTCTGGGGCGAGCAGTACTTC. Its protein product is CASSELGGGLVWGEQYF.

This chain joins TRBV7-9 and TRBJ1-2, with 9 bases lining up with TRBD1. This CDR3 has 14 residues. The V gene's germline CDR1 is SEHNR and CDR2 FQNEAQ (reference sequence). After removal of 5 bases from V and 10 bases from J, the junction contained 11 bases not matched to a gene. The chain's CDR3 is CASSKAGTGTLYTF. In DNA form, the CDR3 reads TGTGCCAGCAGCAAAGCCGGGACAGGGACCCTCTACACCTTC.

This chain joins TRBV28 and TRBJ2-2; D uncertain. Germline CDR1 and CDR2: MDHEN and SYDVKM. This CDR3 has 13 residues. V dropped 8 bases and J dropped 0 bases, with 7 bases sitting between them. CDR3 sequence reads: CASAMANTGELFF. The CDR3 DNA reads as TGTGCCAGCGCTATGGCGAACACCGGGGAGCTGTTTTTT.

The V gene is TRBV4-1, the J gene TRBJ1-1; 9 positions agree with TRBD1. Germline assignment: CDR1 MGHRA and CDR2 YSYEKL. The junction had 11 bases not matched to a gene; V was cut back by 4 bases and J by 5 bases. This CDR3 has 16 amino acids. CDR3 in DNA: TGCGCCAGCAGCCTGGGGGACAGGGTGCGGTGGACTGAAGCTTTCTTT. Protein product: CASSLGDRVRWTEAFF.

The rearrangement uses TRBV4-3 and TRBJ2-5; 7 bases align to TRBD1. Germline V gene sequence: CDR1 LGHNA, CDR2 YSLEER. The CDR3 is made up of 16 amino acids. J gave up 5 bases and V 0 bases, and 9 bases lay outside the gene matches. CDR3 nucleotides: TGCGCCAGCAGCCAAGATGTAGGGGGCATGGGGGAGACCCAGTACTTC. It encodes CASSQDVGGMGETQYF.

V and J are TRBV7-8 and TRBJ2-5; 8 bases align to TRBD1. The ends lost 2 bases at V and 5 bases at J; junction bases unmatched: 7. Per germline, CDR1 SGHVS and CDR2 FQNEAQ. The length of the CDR3 is 15 residues. The CDR3 DNA reads TGTGCCAGCAGCTTACTTCCAGGGGGCCAGGAGACCCAGTACTTC. It yields the protein CASSLLPGGQETQYF.

In this sample, this clone turned up once. The chain recombines TRBV10-1 with TRBJ2-2; 10 bases map to TRBD1. In germline, CDR1 is WNHNN, CDR2 SYGVQD (reference sequence). V was pared by 8 bases and J by 0 bases, with 6 bases of the junction left unmatched. This CDR3 has 16 residues. The CDR3 protein is CASDRGRISNTGELFF. As DNA, the CDR3 is TGCGCCAGCGACAGGGGGCGCATTTCGAACACCGGGGAGCTGTTTTTT.

This clone occurred once. V is TRBV28 and J is TRBJ2-4; 8 bases line up with TRBD2. Trimming at V came to 3 bases and at J to 11 bases, leaving 6 bases not matched to a gene. The CDR3 is 13 residues long. Looked up from germline, CDR1 is MDHEN and CDR2 is SYDVKM. The CDR3 DNA follows: TGTGCCAGCAGTTTCGGGGGGGGCCAGCTTCAGTACTTC. Residues: CASSFGGGQLQYF.

The CDR3 DNA sequence: TGTGCCAGCAGCGCGGGACTAGCGGGAGGAGAGCAGTACTTC. Translated, it gives CASSAGLAGGEQYF. The chain employs TRBV5-4 and TRBJ2-5; TRBD2 agrees at 15 bases. V lost 4 bases to trimming and J lost 11 bases; unmatched junction nucleotides: 6. In germline, CDR1 is SGHNT, CDR2 YYREEE (reference sequence). The CDR3 is 14 amino acids.

V usage is TRBV14 and J usage is TRBJ2-2, with a possible D match to TRBD2 (6 bases). Per germline, CDR1 SGHDN and CDR2 FVKESK. The CDR3 runs 17 residues. V lost 0 bases and J 1 base, leaving 12 bases between the germline ends. Written as DNA, the CDR3 is TGTGCCAGCAGCCAAGATCACGGGGGAGGGAACACCGGGGAGCTGTTTTTT. Protein sequence: CASSQDHGGGNTGELFF.

The chain is built from TRBV4-2 and TRBJ2-1, with 7 positions matching TRBD2. Unmatched junction bases numbered 11, after V lost 2 bases and J lost 4 bases. Germline CDR1 LGHNA, CDR2 YNFKEQ. The CDR3 contains 17 residues. CDR3 bases: TGTGCCAGCAGCCAAATCGGCGTCAGCGGGGCTTACAATGAGCAGTTCTTC. It encodes CASSQIGVSGAYNEQFF.

This clone appeared a few times. The rearrangement joins TRBV27 to TRBJ2-3; no clear D gene. CDR3 length: 16 amino acids. V shed 6 bases and J shed 5 bases, with 21 bases lying between them. Looked up from germline, CDR1 is MNHEY and CDR2 is SMNVEV (reference sequence). CDR3: CASSASMRNLRDTQYF. The DNA of the CDR3 is TGTGCCAGCAGCGCATCGATGAGGAACCTCAGAGATACGCAGTATTTT.

There are a few counts of this clone. The CDR3 DNA sequence: TGTGCCAGCAGCTTAATGGACAGGGGGAGTCGTGGCTACACCTTC. Amino acid sequence: CASSLMDRGSRGYTF. V usage is TRBV5-6 and J usage is TRBJ1-2, with 10 bases that match TRBD1. The germline CDR1 and CDR2 sequences are SGHDT and YYEEEE. After removal of 2 bases from V and 7 bases from J, the junction contained 8 bases not matched to a gene. The CDR3 runs to 15 residues.

The table lists this clone with a few counts. The chain uses TRBV5-1 and TRBJ2-1; 8 bases align to TRBD1. With V trimmed by 4 bases and J by 1 base, 7 bases remained unmatched. Germline CDR1 and CDR2: SGHRS and YFSETQ. The CDR3 is 16 amino acids. The CDR3 is CASSTGQGRSYNEQFF. In DNA form, the CDR3 reads TGCGCCAGCAGCACCGGACAGGGACGTTCCTACAATGAGCAGTTCTTC.

In its sample, this clone was seen once. The V and J genes are TRBV19 and TRBJ2-5; D is perhaps TRBD1 (6 bases). With 1 base removed from V and 4 bases from J, the gap between germline ends came to 13 bases. There are 15 residues in the CDR3. Germline assignment: CDR1 LNHDA and CDR2 SQIVND (reference sequence). CDR3 DNA: TGTGCCAGTAGTATAGGGACAGCGCATGGAGAGACCCAGTACTTC. Protein: CASSIGTAHGETQYF.

The genes are TRBV7-3 and TRBJ2-3, with 10 bases fitting TRBD2. V lost 5 bases to trimming and J lost 0 bases; unmatched junction nucleotides: 5. Germline V gene lookup returns CDR1 SGHTA and CDR2 FQGTGA. The length of the CDR3 is 16 residues. Here the CDR3 reads CASSQVTSGSTDTQYF. CDR3 sequence (DNA): TGTGCCAGCAGCCAAGTGACTAGCGGGAGCACAGATACGCAGTATTTT.

V usage is TRBV19 and J usage is TRBJ1-5; D ambiguous. V was trimmed by 2 bases and J by 2 bases, leaving 4 bases between them. The CDR3 sequence is 13 residues long. From germline, CDR1 is LNHDA and CDR2 SQIVND (reference sequence). CDR3 protein: CASSILGNQPQHF. The CDR3 nucleotides read TGTGCCAGTAGTATATTAGGCAATCAGCCCCAGCATTTT. Looking up the rest from reference TRBV19 and TRBJ1-5 gives the full variable domain: DGGITQSPKYLFRKEGQNVTLSCEQNLNHDAMYWYRQDPGQGLRLIYYSQIVNDFQKGDIAEGYSVSREKKESFPLTVTSAQKNPTAFYLCASSILGNQPQHFGDGTRLSIL.

This clone occurred once. The chain couples TRBV7-9 to TRBJ1-2, with TRBD1 identical over 8 bases. Per the germline V gene, CDR1 is SEHNR and CDR2 is FQNEAQ (reference sequence). CDR3 length: 17 amino acids. V lost 5 bases, J lost 4 bases, and 15 bases stayed unmatched. The CDR3 DNA is TGTGCCAGCAGCCATACAGTCCAGGGGGCGTGGGGCTATGGCTACACCTTC. It translates to CASSHTVQGAWGYGYTF.

The chain has TRBV7-2 and TRBJ2-1; D is unresolved. CDR3 length: 15 amino acids. The V end was cut by 4 bases, the J end by 4 bases, with 14 bases between. Germline assignment: CDR1 SGHTA and CDR2 FQGNSA. CDR3 protein: CASSSLVRRYNEQFF. CDR3 nucleotides: TGTGCCAGCAGCTCCTTGGTTCGGAGATACAATGAGCAGTTCTTC.

The chain has TRBV6-5 and TRBJ1-3, with D unclear. Trimming shortened V by 3 bases and J by 1 base, and 10 bases separated the two germline ends. The CDR3 extends over 15 amino acids. From germline, CDR1 is MNHEY and CDR2 SVGAGI. CDR3 DNA sequence: TGTGCCAGCAGTTATGGAGGAGATTCTGGAAACACCATATATTTT. It specifies CASSYGGDSGNTIYF.

This clone was recorded a few times. This chain connects TRBV5-1 to TRBJ2-5; no firm D call. There are 15 residues in the CDR3. Trimming left V 1 base short and J 2 bases short, with 12 bases between. In germline, CDR1 is SGHRS, CDR2 YFSETQ. Here the CDR3 reads CASSLSVPSQETQYF. CDR3 in DNA: TGCGCCAGCAGCTTGTCGGTGCCGTCGCAAGAGACCCAGTACTTC.

DNA of the CDR3: TGTGCCAGTAGTATAGGGTGGGGAGATTCACCCCTCCACTTT. As protein: CASSIGWGDSPLHF. V is TRBV19 and J is TRBJ1-6; no clear D gene. The CDR3 runs to 14 residues. Germline CDR1 is LNHDA and CDR2 is SQIVND (reference sequence). The germline V and J ends were trimmed by 1 base and 8 bases, with 9 bases remaining between them.

This clone was found once. CDR3 loop: CASSLVGNWDTQYF. The DNA for the CDR3 is TGTGCCAGCAGTTTGGTGGGCAATTGGGATACGCAGTATTTT. The rearrangement links TRBV28 to TRBJ2-3, with D unresolved. Germline-derived CDR1 and CDR2 are MDHEN and SYDVKM. V lost 3 bases, J lost 6 bases, and 13 bases lay in between. The CDR3 consists of 14 residues.

The chain carries TRBV29-1 and TRBJ2-1; tentatively, D is TRBD1 (6 bases). Germline CDR1 and CDR2: SQVTM and ANQGSEA. The CDR3 loop spans 14 amino acids. Trimming shortened V by 6 bases and J by 0 bases, and 12 bases separated the two germline ends. Here the CDR3 DNA reads TGCAGCGTCGTATACAGGGCCTCCTACAATGAGCAGTTCTTC. Translated: CSVVYRASYNEQFF.

The chain carries TRBV7-2 and TRBJ1-4, with D possibly matching TRBD1 (6 bases). The V gene's germline CDR1 is SGHTA and CDR2 FQGNSA. This CDR3 has 13 residues. Trimming removed 5 bases at V and 3 bases at J, with 7 bases between. This CDR3 reads CASSGTSNEKLFF. The CDR3 DNA reads TGTGCCAGCAGCGGGACATCTAATGAAAAACTGTTTTTT. The full variable domain, with the rest looked up from reference TRBV7-2 and TRBJ1-4, is GAGVSQSPSNKVTEKGKDVELRCDPISGHTALYWYRQSLGQGLEFLIYFQGNSAPDKSGLPSDRFSAERTGGSVSTLTIQRTQQEDSAVYLCASSGTSNEKLFFGSGTQLSVL.

V and J are TRBV7-2 and TRBJ2-3, with a weak D call TRBD1 (5 bases). The CDR3 has 15 residues. Germline lookup yields CDR1 SGHTA and CDR2 FQGNSA. V shed 4 bases and J shed 4 bases, with 15 bases lying between them. DNA of the CDR3: TGTGCCAGCAGCTCCCCTCTGACAGCTTCAGATACGCAGTATTTT. This gives the protein CASSSPLTASDTQYF.

The rearrangement uses TRBV2 and TRBJ1-1; the D is unclear. The germline V and J ends were trimmed by 2 bases and 0 bases, with 13 bases remaining between them. The CDR3 is made up of 16 amino acids. Germline V lookup: CDR1 SNHLY, CDR2 FYNNEI. The CDR3 DNA sequence: TGTGCCAGCAGTGAATCGCCGACTATCATGAACACTGAAGCTTTCTTT. Its protein is CASSESPTIMNTEAFF.

The chain joins TRBV7-9 to TRBJ1-1, with no clear D. The germline gives CDR1 SEHNR, CDR2 FQNEAQ (reference sequence). Trimming shortened V by 5 bases and J by 0 bases, and 10 bases separated the two germline ends. CDR3 size: 14 residues. In DNA, the CDR3 is TGTGCCAGCAGCCCCCGAGGGATGAACACTGAAGCTTTCTTT. Its protein is CASSPRGMNTEAFF. Supplemented by reference TRBV7-9 and TRBJ1-1, the full variable domain reads DTGVSQNPRHKITKRGQNVTFRCDPISEHNRLYWYRQTLGQGPEFLTYFQNEAQLEKSRLLSDRFSAERPKGSFSTLEIQRTEQGDSAMYLCASSPRGMNTEAFFGQGTRLTVV.